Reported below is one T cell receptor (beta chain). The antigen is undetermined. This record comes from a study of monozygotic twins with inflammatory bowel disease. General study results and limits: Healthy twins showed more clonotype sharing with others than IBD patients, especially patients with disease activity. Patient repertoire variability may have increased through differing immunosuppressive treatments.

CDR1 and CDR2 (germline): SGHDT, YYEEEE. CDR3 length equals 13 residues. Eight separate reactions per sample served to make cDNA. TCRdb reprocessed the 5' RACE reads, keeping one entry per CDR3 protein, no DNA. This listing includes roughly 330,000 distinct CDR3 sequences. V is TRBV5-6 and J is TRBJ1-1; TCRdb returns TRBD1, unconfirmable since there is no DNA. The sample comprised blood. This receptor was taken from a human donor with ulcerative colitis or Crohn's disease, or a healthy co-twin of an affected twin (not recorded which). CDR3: CASSRGGNTEAFF.